Below are 31 T cell receptor beta chains sequenced from a single sample in a study of PD-1 blockade in classical Hodgkin lymphoma. Stated time point: cycle 4 day 1 (C4D1), after six to seven weeks of nivolumab. Each and every patient relapsed after autologous stem cell transplantation, and patients got differing brentuximab vedotin exposure. PBMCs, once thawed, yielded CD8+ T cells isolated by magnetic negative selection. The assay was immunoSEQ multiplex PCR, and TCRdb's table has in-frame clones only and misses some. The sample yields just under 20,000 clones, 88% seen once. Sequences were derived from CD8+ T cells from blood, sampled before the fourth cycle of nivolumab. Receptor source: a human donor with classical Hodgkin lymphoma.

This clone was counted a few times. The rearrangement uses TRBV29-1 and TRBJ1-1; D is unclear. The germline gives CDR1 SQVTM, CDR2 ANQGSEA. The CDR3 runs 13 residues. V was trimmed by 6 bases and J by 6 bases, leaving 17 bases between them. CDR3 residues: CSVVTPWASEAFF. DNA of the CDR3: TGCAGCGTCGTCACCCCCTGGGCCTCTGAAGCTTTCTTT.

The chain couples TRBV7-9 to TRBJ1-4, with 7 bases fitting TRBD1. Germline-derived CDR1 and CDR2 are SEHNR and FQNEAQ (reference sequence). The V gene end was trimmed by 4 bases and the J gene end by 8 bases; junction bases not matched to a gene: 4. The CDR3 runs to 13 residues. The CDR3 sequence: CASSSGQREKLFF. The CDR3 coding sequence is TGTGCCAGCAGCTCGGGACAGAGAGAAAAACTGTTTTTT.

The V gene is TRBV30, the J gene TRBJ2-2; the D is unclear. This CDR3 spans 10 amino acids. CDR1 is GTSNPN and CDR2 is SVGIG in the germline V gene (reference sequence). Deletions cut 3 bases from V and 8 bases from J, with 4 bases between. CDR3: CAWSGGELFF. The CDR3, as DNA: TGTGCCTGGAGCGGGGGGGAGCTGTTTTTT. Full variable domain (rest looked up from reference TRBV30 and TRBJ2-2): SQTIHQWPATLVQPVGSPLSLECTVEGTSNPNLYWYRQAAGRGLQLLFYSVGIGQISSEVPQNLSASRPQDRQFILSSKKLLLSDSGFYLCAWSGGELFFGEGSRLTVL.

The V and J genes are TRBV5-6 and TRBJ1-4; TRBD1 agrees at 10 bases. This CDR3 is built from 17 residues. CDR1 and CDR2 from the germline V gene are SGHDT and YYEEEE. J gave up 0 bases and V 4 bases, and 6 bases lay outside the gene matches. Here the CDR3 reads CASSRSGQGTTNEKLFF. CDR3 nucleotide sequence: TGTGCCAGCAGCAGGTCGGGACAGGGGACAACTAATGAAAAACTGTTTTTT.

The J gene is TRBJ1-2, the V gene TRBV5-1; 9 bases fit TRBD1. The CDR3 runs to 18 residues. The trim removed 0 bases at V and 10 bases at J, leaving 19 bases unmatched. Germline CDR1 and CDR2: SGHRS and YFSETQ. The CDR3 bases are TGCGCCAGCAGCTTGGGTGGGGGACAGGGAGCTCCCCGCCCTGTCTACACCTTC. This sequence encodes CASSLGGGQGAPRPVYTF.

V and J are TRBV5-1 and TRBJ2-1; TRBD1 is a possible D gene (5 bases). The V gene lost 4 bases and the J gene lost 4 bases, with 12 bases spanning the gap. Germline V gene data show CDR1 as SGHRS and CDR2 as YFSETQ. The CDR3 spans 14 residues. The CDR3 DNA follows: TGCGCCAGCAGCATGTACGACAGTTACAATGAGCAGTTCTTC. Amino acid sequence: CASSMYDSYNEQFF.

The V and J genes are TRBV28 and TRBJ2-1; D is ambiguous. Germline V gives CDR1 MDHEN, CDR2 SYDVKM. V dropped 6 bases and J dropped 2 bases, with 11 bases sitting between them. This CDR3 has 14 amino acids. The CDR3 bases are TGTGCCAGCAGAACAAGGGCCACCTACAATGAGCAGTTCTTC. It codes for CASRTRATYNEQFF.

The chain is built from TRBV5-1 and TRBJ1-4; weak D call: TRBD1 (5 bases). CDR1 and CDR2 (germline): SGHRS, YFSETQ. The CDR3 loop spans 15 amino acids. The V end was cut by 4 bases, the J end by 5 bases, with 15 bases between. The CDR3 sequence is CASSRVSGDNEKLFF. Here the CDR3 DNA reads TGCGCCAGCAGCAGGGTGTCGGGGGACAATGAAAAACTGTTTTTT.

The chain has TRBV10-2 and TRBJ2-5; 7 positions match TRBD1. J lost 4 bases, V lost 7 bases, and 9 bases had no gene match. The CDR3 totals 14 residues. The germline gives CDR1 WSHSY, CDR2 SAAADI. CDR3 sequence: CASTRTGLLETQYF. CDR3 nucleotide sequence: TGCGCCAGCACCCGGACAGGACTTTTAGAGACCCAGTACTTC.

In nucleotides, the CDR3 is TGTGCCAGCAGAGATGACAGGGGGGGTGAGCAGTTCTTC. Its protein is CASRDDRGGEQFF. The chain carries TRBV2 and TRBJ2-1; the match to TRBD1 covers 9 bases. The CDR3 extends over 13 amino acids. With V trimmed by 6 bases and J by 9 bases, 6 bases remained unmatched. Germline CDR1 reads SNHLY; CDR2 reads FYNNEI.

This chain uses TRBV27 with TRBJ1-5, with D hard to call. V lost 0 bases and J lost 5, with 17 bases in between. Germline V gene lookup returns CDR1 MNHEY and CDR2 SMNVEV (reference sequence). CDR3 length equals 17 residues. The CDR3 reads CASSLSGGFQPHQPQHF. The CDR3, as DNA: TGTGCCAGCAGTTTATCGGGAGGGTTCCAGCCCCATCAGCCCCAGCATTTT.

The chain employs TRBV9 and TRBJ2-2; 7 nucleotides agree with TRBD2. There are 15 residues in the CDR3. CDR1 and CDR2 from the germline V gene are SGDLS and YYNGEE. V was pared by 4 bases and J by 10 bases, with 13 bases of the junction left unmatched. CDR3 bases: TGTGCCAGCAGCCTCCGGGACTACGCCCCGATGGAGCTGTTTTTT. It translates to CASSLRDYAPMELFF.

The rearrangement uses TRBV27 and TRBJ2-2; D is undetermined. In germline, CDR1 is MNHEY, CDR2 SMNVEV (reference sequence). Trimming removed 7 bases from V and 2 bases from J, with 5 bases in between. The CDR3 is 12 amino acids. The CDR3 loop is CASTSNTGELFF. The CDR3, as DNA: TGTGCCAGCACAAGCAACACCGGGGAGCTGTTTTTT.

The chain uses TRBV6-5 and TRBJ1-2; 8 bases fit TRBD1. V dropped 4 bases and J dropped 8; count of bases not matched to a gene: 15. The CDR3 contains 16 residues. Germline V gene data show CDR1 as MNHEY and CDR2 as SVGAGI. CDR3 coding DNA: TGTGCCAGCAGTTCGCCCCGGCACAGGGGGAGGGACGGCTACACCTTC. It is translated as CASSSPRHRGRDGYTF.

The genes are TRBV4-1 and TRBJ2-7, with D uncertain. This CDR3 is built from 18 residues. V lost 3 bases, J lost 0 bases, and 21 bases lay in between. Germline-derived CDR1 and CDR2 are MGHRA and YSYEKL. The DNA of the CDR3 is TGCGCCAGCAGCCAGATTGATGGGCCGGTAAAAAACTCCTACGAGCAGTACTTC. This sequence encodes CASSQIDGPVKNSYEQYF.

The chain has TRBV9 and TRBJ2-2; D remains ambiguous. From germline, CDR1 is SGDLS and CDR2 YYNGEE. Trimming took off 4 bases at V and 7 bases at J, with 11 bases between the two ends. CDR3 length: 13 amino acids. The CDR3 DNA reads as TGTGCCAGCAGCACCTACGGTGGCGGGGAGCTGTTTTTT. This gives the protein CASSTYGGGELFF. Full variable domain (remainder filled in from reference TRBV9 and TRBJ2-2): DSGVTQTPKHLITATGQRVTLRCSPRSGDLSVYWYQQSLDQGLQFLIQYYNGEERAKGNILERFSAQQFPDLHSELNLSSLELGDSALYFCASSTYGGGELFFGEGSRLTVL.

Details on this clone: The junction departs from the called germline gene at one end, perhaps through a read error. The chain links TRBV20-1 to TRBJ2-3; D may match TRBD1 or TRBD2 (5 bases each). Germline lookup yields CDR1 DFQATT and CDR2 SNEGSKA (reference sequence). The CDR3 covers 8 residues. This CDR3 is CSASGGHF. The CDR3 region has the DNA TGCAGTGCTAGTGGGGGTCATTTT.

The chain combines TRBV15 with TRBJ1-5, with 12 nucleotides matching TRBD1. The V segment lost 4 bases and the J segment 0 bases; nucleotides outside the gene matches: 7. The germline V gene has CDR1 LNHNV and CDR2 YYDKDF (reference sequence). This CDR3 is built from 18 residues. DNA of the CDR3: TGTGCCACCAGCACCGGGACAGGGGGCGCTTATAGCAATCAGCCCCAGCATTTT. This gives the protein CATSTGTGGAYSNQPQHF.

In regard to this clone: An end of the junction does not agree with germline; a read error may underlie this. The CDR3 DNA follows: TGTGCCAGCAACGTAGGGGAAGGGGGCTACGAGCAGTACTTC. This codes for CASNVGEGGYEQYF. J is TRBJ2-7 and V is TRBV9; a weak D match, TRBD1 (6 bases). Germline V gene data show CDR1 as SGDLS and CDR2 as YYNGEE. This CDR3 has 14 residues.

With regard to this clone: This same CDR3 is encoded by further DNA sequences in the sample. The chain employs TRBV29-1 and TRBJ2-7; tentative D call: TRBD1 (5 bases). Germline lookup yields CDR1 SQVTM and CDR2 ANQGSEA. The V and J ends lost 4 bases and 1 base respectively, with 8 bases between them. The CDR3 length is 12 residues. CDR3 protein: CSVATGSYEQYF. The CDR3 nucleotides read TGCAGCGTTGCTACAGGATCCTACGAGCAGTACTTC.

This rearrangement joins TRBV19 to TRBJ2-5; D uncertain. With 4 bases removed from V and 5 bases from J, the gap between germline ends came to 20 bases. Germline-derived CDR1 and CDR2 are LNHDA and SQIVND (reference sequence). The CDR3 sequence is 16 residues long. The CDR3 sequence: CASSSIPGSSPETQYF. CDR3 bases: TGTGCCAGTAGTAGTATCCCTGGTAGTAGCCCGGAGACCCAGTACTTC.

This rearrangement joins TRBV30 to TRBJ1-4, with D unclear. Germline CDR1 is GTSNPN and CDR2 is SVGIG (reference sequence). CDR3 length: 12 residues. V was trimmed by 4 bases and J by 5 bases, leaving 8 bases between them. This chain's CDR3 is CAWMSLNEKLFF. The CDR3 nucleotides are TGTGCCTGGATGAGCCTAAATGAAAAACTGTTTTTT.

This sequence joins TRBV11-3 and TRBJ2-7, with a possible D match to TRBD2 (6 bases). Germline V gene data show CDR1 as SGHNT and CDR2 as YENEEA. The CDR3 is 14 amino acids. V was shortened by 1 base and J by 3 bases, with 10 bases between the two germline ends. The CDR3 sequence: CASSLATSSYEQYF. In DNA, the CDR3 is TGTGCCAGCAGCTTAGCTACTAGCAGCTACGAGCAGTACTTC.

The CDR3 is CASNRRGGDEKLFF. In DNA, the CDR3 is TGTGCCAGCAATCGGAGAGGGGGGGATGAAAAACTGTTTTTT. This chain links TRBV27 with TRBJ1-4; perhaps TRBD1 as D (6 bases). This CDR3 region has 14 residues. CDR1 is MNHEY and CDR2 is SMNVEV in the germline V gene (reference sequence). V was shortened by 7 bases and J by 6 bases, with 15 bases between the two germline ends.

The chain employs TRBV19 and TRBJ2-1; D is possibly TRBD1 (6 bases). This CDR3 is 13 amino acids long. Trimming stripped 6 bases from V and 9 bases from J, with 15 bases between. Germline V gene sequence: CDR1 LNHDA, CDR2 SQIVND (reference sequence). As DNA, the CDR3 is TGTGCCAGTAGCCTAGACAGGCGGTTTGAGCAGTTCTTC. It specifies CASSLDRRFEQFF.

This chain links TRBV7-3 with TRBJ2-3; TRBD2 matches at 8 bases. CDR1 is SGHTA and CDR2 is FQGTGA in the germline V gene. This CDR3 comprises 14 residues. Trimming at V came to 5 bases and at J to 0 bases, leaving 1 base not matched to a gene. The CDR3 bases are TGTGCCAGCAGCGTAGCGGGAAGCACAGATACGCAGTATTTT. Translating gives CASSVAGSTDTQYF.

The gene calls are TRBV1 and TRBJ1-5; the table calls TRBD1, which could not be checked here. TRBV1 is termed a pseudogene. CDR3 size: 17 residues. The CDR3 DNA reads TGCACCAGCAGCCAGTGGGACAGGGGTTATAGCAATCAGCCCCAGCATTTT. This gives the protein CTSSQWDRGYSNQPQHF.

The rearrangement uses TRBV28 and TRBJ2-5, with D unclear. The CDR3 sequence is 17 residues long. V was clipped by 6 bases and J by 7 bases, with 27 bases between them. Germline CDR1 MDHEN, CDR2 SYDVKM. CDR3 in DNA: TGTGCCAGCAGCTACCCTGAGAGCGTGCTAGTGTCCGGGACCCAGTACTTC. Its translation: CASSYPESVLVSGTQYF.

The rearrangement joins TRBV10-3 to TRBJ2-2; D possibly corresponds to TRBD2 (5 bases). This CDR3 comprises 13 residues. Germline values: CDR1 ENHRY, CDR2 SYGVKD. V lost 7 bases and J 1 base, leaving 7 bases between the germline ends. The DNA for the CDR3 is TGTGCCATCACCACTAGGAACACCGGGGAGCTGTTTTTT. Translating it yields CAITTRNTGELFF.

V is TRBV5-1 and J is TRBJ2-1, with D unresolved. Germline V lookup: CDR1 SGHRS, CDR2 YFSETQ. The V and J ends lost 4 bases and 7 bases respectively, with 12 bases between them. This CDR3 has 13 amino acids. CDR3 in DNA: TGCGCCAGCAGCCCCCGGGTCGGGAATGAGCAGTTCTTC. It translates to CASSPRVGNEQFF.

This sequence joins TRBV4-1 and TRBJ2-7; no clear D gene. Trimming pared 3 bases from V and 2 bases from J, leaving 11 bases between. The germline V gene encodes CDR1 MGHRA and CDR2 YSYEKL. The CDR3 spans 14 residues. The CDR3 DNA reads TGCGCCAGCAGCCATGGTGATGGGACCTACGAGCAGTACTTC. Translation: CASSHGDGTYEQYF.